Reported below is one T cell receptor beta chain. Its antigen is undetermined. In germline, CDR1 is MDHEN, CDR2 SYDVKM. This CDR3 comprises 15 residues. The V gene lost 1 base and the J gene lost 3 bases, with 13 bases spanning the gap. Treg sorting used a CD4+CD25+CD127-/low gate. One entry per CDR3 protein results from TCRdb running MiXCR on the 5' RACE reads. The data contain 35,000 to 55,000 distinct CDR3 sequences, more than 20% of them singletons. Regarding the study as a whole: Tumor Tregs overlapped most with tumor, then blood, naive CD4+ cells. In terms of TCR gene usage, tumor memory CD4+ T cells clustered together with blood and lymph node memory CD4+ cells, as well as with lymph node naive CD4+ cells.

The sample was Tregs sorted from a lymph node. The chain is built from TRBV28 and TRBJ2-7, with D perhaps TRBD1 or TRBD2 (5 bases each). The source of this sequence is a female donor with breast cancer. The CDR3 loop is CASSLFGADVYEQYF. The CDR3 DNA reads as TGTGCCAGCAGTTTATTCGGGGCCGACGTCTACGAGCAGTACTTC.